Below, one T cell receptor beta chain is given with its context. This sample was included in a study of sequential checkpoint blockade in melanoma. Study in general: Both treatment sequences were followed by maintenance nivolumab.

This table comes from immunoSEQ multiplex PCR, and its TCRdb copy is limited to in-frame clones, with some not included. The table lists 10,000 to 15,000 clones, about 77% of them singletons. The germline V and J ends were trimmed by 3 bases and 2 bases, with 20 bases remaining between them. Germline assignment: CDR1 MDHEN and CDR2 SYDVKM. This CDR3 has 17 residues. Treatment denoted: randomized to nivolumab then ipilimumab (arm A) or the reverse (arm B). Live CD3+CD8+ CD19− CD56− cells were sorted from PBMCs. The input for sequencing was CD8+ T cells sorted from blood (inferred from file names), taken from a patient given nivolumab and ipilimumab in sequence. The clonotype was recovered from a human donor with melanoma. V and J are TRBV28 and TRBJ2-7, with D maybe TRBD2 (6 bases). As DNA, the CDR3 is TGTGCCAGCAGTTTTCGTACGGCAGTGGGACTTACCTACGAGCAGTACTTC. It specifies CASSFRTAVGLTYEQYF.